Listed below are T cell receptor beta chains from one sample, sequenced in a study of a mutant IDH1 vaccine in newly diagnosed glioma. These receptors are not linked to any known antigen. Sequenced by immunoSEQ multiplex PCR; TCRdb stores in-frame clones only, minus some. This table has 50,000 or so clones, about 91% appearing once. The sequencing used PBMCs, collected from a glioma patient whose treatment included an IDH1 peptide vaccine. Receptor source: a man aged 45-60 years with glioma. Each CDR3 is given with its conserved first and last residue. The D gene is left open where the match is weak. Size tells how often a clone was seen (once, few, many) or the class of an expanded clone, and some rows leave it out.

clone size: -; D gene: -; V gene: TRBV6-7; J gene: TRBJ2-6; CDR3 protein: CASSAPKYLQSRANVLTF; CDR3 DNA: TGTGCCAGCAGTGCCCCTAAGTATTTACAAAGTCGGGCCAACGTCCTGACTTTC
clone size: large; D gene: -; V gene: TRBV7-6; J gene: TRBJ1-5; CDR3 protein: CASSPWVGQPQHF; CDR3 DNA: TGTGCCAGCAGCCCCTGGGTAGGTCAGCCCCAGCATTTT
clone size: -; D gene: -; V gene: TRBV6-5; J gene: TRBJ1-2; CDR3 protein: CASSSLGGYTF; CDR3 DNA: TGTGCCAGCAGTTCTCTTGGAGGCTACACCTTC
clone size: -; D gene: -; V gene: TRBV18; J gene: TRBJ2-7; CDR3 protein: CASPTYEQYF; CDR3 DNA: TGTGCCAGCCCTACCTACGAGCAGTACTTC
clone size: -; D gene: -; V gene: TRBV5-1; J gene: TRBJ2-2; CDR3 protein: CASSSTAGVVTGELFF; CDR3 DNA: TGCGCCAGCAGTTCAACCGCAGGGGTAGTTACCGGGGAGCTGTTTTTT
clone size: -; D gene: -; V gene: TRBV5-1; J gene: TRBJ1-1; CDR3 protein: CASSLRQANTEAFF; CDR3 DNA: TGCGCCAGCAGCTTACGACAGGCAAACACTGAAGCTTTCTTT
clone size: once; D gene: -; V gene: TRBV5-1; J gene: TRBJ2-2; CDR3 protein: CASSPRGNTGELFF; CDR3 DNA: TGCGCCAGCAGCCCAAGGGGGAACACCGGGGAGCTGTTTTTT
clone size: -; D gene: TRBD1; V gene: TRBV11-2; J gene: TRBJ1-1; CDR3 protein: CASSLGDRVNYTEAFF; CDR3 DNA: TGTGCCAGCAGCTTAGGGGACAGGGTCAATTACACTGAAGCTTTCTTT
clone size: -; D gene: -; V gene: TRBV28; J gene: TRBJ1-4; CDR3 protein: CASSLGGGGEKLFF; CDR3 DNA: TGTGCCAGCAGTCTCGGGGGGGGAGGCGAAAAACTGTTTTTT
clone size: -; D gene: -; V gene: TRBV4-3; J gene: TRBJ1-4; CDR3 protein: CASSRKDATNEKLFF; CDR3 DNA: TGCGCCAGCAGCCGAAAAGATGCAACTAATGAAAAACTGTTTTTT
clone size: -; D gene: TRBD2; V gene: TRBV11-2; J gene: TRBJ2-5; CDR3 protein: CASSLGGSGRGKTQYF; CDR3 DNA: TGTGCCAGCAGCTTAGGTGGTAGCGGGAGGGGTAAGACCCAGTACTTC
clone size: -; D gene: -; V gene: TRBV30; J gene: TRBJ1-6; CDR3 protein: CAWTVSTGRGSPLHF; CDR3 DNA: TGTGCCTGGACCGTCAGCACAGGGAGAGGGTCACCCCTCCACTTT
clone size: medium-sized; D gene: -; V gene: TRBV7-9; J gene: TRBJ1-5; CDR3 protein: CASSLGSQPQHF; CDR3 DNA: TGTGCCAGCAGCTTAGGGAGTCAGCCCCAGCATTTT
clone size: -; D gene: -; V gene: TRBV5-1; J gene: TRBJ2-3; CDR3 protein: CASSFGGGPDTQYF; CDR3 DNA: TGCGCCAGCAGCTTCGGTGGGGGCCCAGATACGCAGTATTTT
clone size: -; D gene: -; V gene: TRBV6-1; J gene: TRBJ2-7; CDR3 protein: CASSGPILGRSYEQYF; CDR3 DNA: TGTGCCAGCAGTGGCCCGATACTGGGCAGGTCCTACGAGCAGTACTTC
clone size: -; D gene: TRBD2; V gene: TRBV5-1; J gene: TRBJ2-1; CDR3 protein: CASTPQAGGGNEQFF; CDR3 DNA: TGCGCCAGCACCCCTCAGGCGGGAGGGGGCAATGAGCAGTTCTTC
clone size: -; D gene: -; V gene: TRBV5-4; J gene: TRBJ1-2; CDR3 protein: CASSLGFGYTF; CDR3 DNA: TGTGCCAGCAGCCTGGGGTTCGGCTACACCTTC
clone size: -; D gene: -; V gene: TRBV18; J gene: TRBJ2-7; CDR3 protein: CASSPPAAPSPEQYF; CDR3 DNA: TGTGCCAGCTCACCACCGGCGGCACCCTCACCCGAGCAGTACTTC
clone size: once; D gene: -; V gene: TRBV13; J gene: TRBJ2-7; CDR3 protein: CASSLLAGHEQYF; CDR3 DNA: TGTGCCAGCAGCTTATTGGCGGGACACGAGCAGTACTTC
clone size: -; D gene: TRBD1; V gene: TRBV19; J gene: TRBJ1-6; CDR3 protein: CASSGDRLYNSPLHF; CDR3 DNA: TGTGCCAGTAGTGGGGACAGACTATATAATTCACCCCTCCACTTT
clone size: -; D gene: -; V gene: TRBV27; J gene: TRBJ1-1; CDR3 protein: CASSQKRNTEAFF; CDR3 DNA: TGTGCCAGCAGTCAGAAGCGGAACACTGAAGCTTTCTTT
clone size: -; D gene: -; V gene: TRBV6-4; J gene: TRBJ2-7; CDR3 protein: CASSVGSLPPSEQYF; CDR3 DNA: TGTGCCAGCAGTGTGGGCAGTTTGCCCCCCTCCGAGCAGTACTTC
clone size: -; D gene: -; V gene: TRBV28; J gene: TRBJ1-1; CDR3 protein: CASSLQPNTEAFF; CDR3 DNA: TGTGCCAGCAGTTTGCAGCCAAACACTGAAGCTTTCTTT
clone size: -; D gene: -; V gene: TRBV28; J gene: TRBJ1-1; CDR3 protein: CASNPGRRSYTEAFF; CDR3 DNA: TGTGCCAGCAACCCGGGACGGAGGTCGTACACTGAAGCTTTCTTT
clone size: -; D gene: TRBD1; V gene: TRBV2; J gene: TRBJ2-7; CDR3 protein: CASSLQGASYEQYF; CDR3 DNA: TGTGCCAGCAGTTTACAGGGGGCATCCTACGAGCAGTACTTC
clone size: -; D gene: -; V gene: TRBV2; J gene: TRBJ1-6; CDR3 protein: CASSVAGADSPLHF; CDR3 DNA: TGTGCCAGCAGTGTGGCGGGGGCGGATTCACCCCTCCACTTT
clone size: once; D gene: -; V gene: TRBV28; J gene: TRBJ2-3; CDR3 protein: CASTPRADRSPDTQYF; CDR3 DNA: TGTGCCAGCACACCACGCGCCGACAGGTCCCCAGATACGCAGTATTTT
clone size: -; D gene: -; V gene: TRBV7-2; J gene: TRBJ1-2; CDR3 protein: CASRPSGTWGYTF; CDR3 DNA: TGTGCCAGCAGGCCATCAGGGACCTGGGGCTACACCTTC
clone size: -; D gene: TRBD1; V gene: TRBV5-1; J gene: TRBJ2-3; CDR3 protein: CASSLYGQGSYADTQYF; CDR3 DNA: TGCGCCAGCAGCTTGTACGGACAGGGAAGTTATGCAGATACGCAGTATTTT
clone size: -; D gene: TRBD1; V gene: TRBV5-6; J gene: TRBJ2-1; CDR3 protein: CASSLAHSLGTGGNEQFF; CDR3 DNA: TGTGCCAGCAGCTTGGCGCACTCACTCGGGACAGGCGGGAATGAGCAGTTCTTC
clone size: -; D gene: -; V gene: TRBV2; J gene: TRBJ1-1; CDR3 protein: CASIKQGLNTEAFF; CDR3 DNA: TGTGCCAGCATTAAACAGGGACTGAACACTGAAGCTTTCTTT
clone size: -; D gene: TRBD2; V gene: TRBV30; J gene: TRBJ2-2; CDR3 protein: CAWGRFRGGRTGELFF; CDR3 DNA: TGTGCCTGGGGCCGTTTTCGGGGGGGCCGCACCGGGGAGCTGTTTTTT
clone size: -; D gene: -; V gene: TRBV7-2; J gene: TRBJ1-1; CDR3 protein: CASSWTVNTEAFF; CDR3 DNA: TGTGCCAGCAGCTGGACAGTGAACACTGAAGCTTTCTTT
clone size: -; D gene: -; V gene: TRBV27; J gene: TRBJ2-7; CDR3 protein: CASIPVFTGRHEQYF; CDR3 DNA: TGTGCCAGCATACCCGTTTTTACCGGGAGACACGAGCAGTACTTC
clone size: -; D gene: -; V gene: TRBV15; J gene: TRBJ2-7; CDR3 protein: CATSRDIQDVDEQYF; CDR3 DNA: TGTGCCACCAGCAGAGATATTCAGGACGTTGACGAGCAGTACTTC
clone size: -; D gene: -; V gene: TRBV5-5; J gene: TRBJ1-2; CDR3 protein: CASSLANYGYTF; CDR3 DNA: TGTGCCAGCAGCTTGGCTAACTATGGCTACACCTTC
clone size: -; D gene: TRBD1; V gene: TRBV18; J gene: TRBJ2-7; CDR3 protein: CASSSRDRAYEQYF; CDR3 DNA: TGTGCCAGCTCATCTCGGGACAGAGCCTACGAGCAGTACTTC
clone size: -; D gene: -; V gene: TRBV5-4; J gene: TRBJ1-5; CDR3 protein: CASSLGPVGNQPQHF; CDR3 DNA: TGTGCCAGCAGCTTAGGGCCCGTTGGAAATCAGCCCCAGCATTTT
clone size: once; D gene: -; V gene: TRBV18; J gene: TRBJ1-4; CDR3 protein: CASSRGRTNEKLFF; CDR3 DNA: TGTGCCAGCTCACGAGGGAGGACTAATGAAAAACTGTTTTTT
clone size: -; D gene: -; V gene: TRBV7-6; J gene: TRBJ2-7; CDR3 protein: CASRPGTNSREQYF; CDR3 DNA: TGTGCCAGCAGACCCGGGACAAATTCGAGGGAGCAGTACTTC
clone size: -; D gene: -; V gene: TRBV6-1; J gene: TRBJ1-5; CDR3 protein: CASSELRSQRGDQPQHF; CDR3 DNA: TGTGCCAGCAGTGAACTTCGAAGTCAGCGGGGAGACCAGCCCCAGCATTTT
clone size: -; D gene: -; V gene: TRBV10-3; J gene: TRBJ2-3; CDR3 protein: CAISGQDNYDTQYF; CDR3 DNA: TGTGCCATCAGTGGTCAGGACAACTACGATACGCAGTATTTT
clone size: -; D gene: TRBD1; V gene: TRBV6-1; J gene: TRBJ2-7; CDR3 protein: CASSSTRGFSKQYF; CDR3 DNA: TGTGCCAGCAGTTCAACCAGGGGGTTCTCGAAGCAGTACTTC
clone size: -; D gene: TRBD1; V gene: TRBV27; J gene: TRBJ1-2; CDR3 protein: CASRRGQGIGYGYTF; CDR3 DNA: TGTGCCAGCAGACGTGGACAGGGGATTGGCTATGGCTACACCTTC
clone size: -; D gene: TRBD1; V gene: TRBV6-6; J gene: TRBJ2-7; CDR3 protein: CASSRQGASSYEQYF; CDR3 DNA: TGTGCCAGCAGCCGACAGGGGGCTAGCTCCTACGAGCAGTACTTC
clone size: -; D gene: -; V gene: TRBV7-2; J gene: TRBJ2-3; CDR3 protein: CASAPGSSTDTQYF; CDR3 DNA: TGTGCCAGCGCCCCCGGGTCTAGCACAGATACGCAGTATTTT